Sequencing of this TCR beta chain was carried out in a study of T cells in tumors after PD-1 blockade. Libraries were prepared by immunoSEQ multiplex PCR; TCRdb keeps only in-frame clonotypes and omits some of them. Among 45,000 or so clones, approximately 79% were seen once, and the ten largest hold 8% to 10%. Germline assignment: CDR1 KGHDR and CDR2 SFDVKD. The CDR3 runs to 18 residues. The V and J ends lost 4 bases and 2 bases respectively, with 22 bases between them. V gene TRBV24-1 combines with J gene TRBJ2-5, with D unclear. The clonotype comes from a human donor with advanced basal cell or squamous cell carcinoma (not recorded which). This specimen consisted of PBMCs, obtained before anti-PD-1 therapy. As DNA, the CDR3 is TGTGCCACCAGTGACCCTAAGAGAATAGGAGCCCTTCAAGAGACCCAGTACTTC. Amino acid sequence: CATSDPKRIGALQETQYF.